This TCR beta chain was captured by sequencing in a study of cytomegalovirus exposure and HLA in healthy donors. Findings and caveats of the study: Later on, analysis showed that most CMV-associated TCR beta chains appeared to be HLA-restricted.

The primer mix had 60 Vbeta and 13 Jbeta primers. Generated by immunoSEQ multiplex PCR, the TCRdb table keeps only in-frame clones and is missing some. The sample has around 70,000 clones; less than 70% are singletons. In the case of this clone: The antigen is not known.

Input material: PBMCs. The receptor was derived from a man under 40 in good health and CMV-seronegative.

The CDR3 sequence is CASSPLASGTNTGELFF. CDR3 sequence (DNA): TGTGCCAGCAGCCCCCTGGCTAGCGGTACGAACACCGGGGAGCTGTTTTTT. This chain uses TRBV5-4 with TRBJ2-2; TRBD2 matches 7 bases. The length of the CDR3 is 17 residues. V gave up 4 bases and J gave up 0 bases; unmatched junction bases: 9. Germline assignment: CDR1 SGHNT and CDR2 YYREEE (reference sequence).